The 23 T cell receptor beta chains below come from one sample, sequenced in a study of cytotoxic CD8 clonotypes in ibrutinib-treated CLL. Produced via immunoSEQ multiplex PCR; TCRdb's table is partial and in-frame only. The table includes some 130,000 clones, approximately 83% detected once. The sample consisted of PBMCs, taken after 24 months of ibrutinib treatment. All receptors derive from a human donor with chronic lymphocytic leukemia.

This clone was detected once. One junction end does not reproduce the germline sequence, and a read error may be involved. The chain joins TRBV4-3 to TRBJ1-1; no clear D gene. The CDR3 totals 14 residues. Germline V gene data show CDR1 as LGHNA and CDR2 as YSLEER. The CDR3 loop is CANSQYSGNTEAFF. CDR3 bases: TGCGCCAACAGCCAATACTCAGGTAACACTGAAGCTTTCTTT.

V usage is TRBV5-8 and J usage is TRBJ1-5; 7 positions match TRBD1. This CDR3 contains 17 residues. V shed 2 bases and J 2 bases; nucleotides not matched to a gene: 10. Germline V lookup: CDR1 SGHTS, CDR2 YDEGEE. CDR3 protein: CASSLHTGVERNQPQHF. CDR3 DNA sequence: TGTGCCAGCAGCTTACATACAGGGGTGGAACGCAATCAGCCCCAGCATTTT.

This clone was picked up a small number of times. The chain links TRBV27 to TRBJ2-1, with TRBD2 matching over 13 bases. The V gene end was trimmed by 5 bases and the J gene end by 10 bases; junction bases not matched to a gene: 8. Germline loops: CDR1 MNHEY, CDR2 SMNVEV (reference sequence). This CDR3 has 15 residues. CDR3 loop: CASSPGLAGVGEQFF. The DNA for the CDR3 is TGTGCCAGCAGTCCCGGACTAGCGGGAGTAGGGGAGCAGTTCTTC.

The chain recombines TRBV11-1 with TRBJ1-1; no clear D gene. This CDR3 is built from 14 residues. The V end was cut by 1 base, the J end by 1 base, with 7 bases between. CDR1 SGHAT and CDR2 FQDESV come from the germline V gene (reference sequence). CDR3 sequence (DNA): TGTGCCAGCAGCTTAGTCGGCGGGAACACTGAAGCTTTCTTT. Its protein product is CASSLVGGNTEAFF.

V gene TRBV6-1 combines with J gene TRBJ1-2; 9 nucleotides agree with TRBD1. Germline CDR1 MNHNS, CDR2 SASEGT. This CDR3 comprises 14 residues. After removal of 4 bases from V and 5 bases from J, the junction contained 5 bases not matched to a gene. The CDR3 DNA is TGTGCCAGCAGTGGCGGGACAGGGATATATGGCTACACCTTC. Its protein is CASSGGTGIYGYTF.

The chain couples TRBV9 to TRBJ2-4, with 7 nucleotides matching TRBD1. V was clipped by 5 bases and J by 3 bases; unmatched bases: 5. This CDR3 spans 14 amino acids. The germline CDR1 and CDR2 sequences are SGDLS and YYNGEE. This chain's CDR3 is CASRLTGNKNIQYF. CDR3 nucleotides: TGTGCCAGCAGGCTGACAGGGAACAAAAACATTCAGTACTTC.

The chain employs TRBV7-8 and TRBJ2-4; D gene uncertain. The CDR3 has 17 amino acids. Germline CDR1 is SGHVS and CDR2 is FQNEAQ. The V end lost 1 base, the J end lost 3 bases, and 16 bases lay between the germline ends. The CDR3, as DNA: TGTGCCAGCAGCTTAGAGGGTAACTTGGTGATCAAAAACATTCAGTACTTC. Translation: CASSLEGNLVIKNIQYF.

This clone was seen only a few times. CDR3 nucleotide sequence: TGTGCCAGCAGCGCATACACCGGGGAGCTGTTTTTT. It specifies CASSAYTGELFF. The rearrangement joins TRBV7-2 to TRBJ2-2; D is uncertain. The CDR3 consists of 12 residues. Deletions cut 5 bases from V and 3 bases from J, with 4 bases between. Germline CDR1 and CDR2: SGHTA and FQGNSA.

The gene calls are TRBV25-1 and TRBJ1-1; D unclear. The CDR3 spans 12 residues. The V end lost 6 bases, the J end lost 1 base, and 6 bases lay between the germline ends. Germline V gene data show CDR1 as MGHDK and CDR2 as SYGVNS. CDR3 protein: CASRTQNTEAFF. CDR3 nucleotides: TGTGCCAGCAGAACACAGAACACTGAAGCTTTCTTT.

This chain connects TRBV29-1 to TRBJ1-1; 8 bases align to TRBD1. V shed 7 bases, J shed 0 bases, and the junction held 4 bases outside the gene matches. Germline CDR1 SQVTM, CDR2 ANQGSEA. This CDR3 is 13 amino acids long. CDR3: CSASTGVNTEAFF. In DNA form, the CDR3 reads TGCAGCGCCTCGACAGGGGTGAACACTGAAGCTTTCTTT.

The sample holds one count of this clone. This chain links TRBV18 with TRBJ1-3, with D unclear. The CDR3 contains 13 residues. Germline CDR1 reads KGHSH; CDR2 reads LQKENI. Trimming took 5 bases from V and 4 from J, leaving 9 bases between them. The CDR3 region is CASSELAGNTIYF. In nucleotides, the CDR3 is TGTGCCAGCTCAGAGCTTGCAGGAAACACCATATATTTT.

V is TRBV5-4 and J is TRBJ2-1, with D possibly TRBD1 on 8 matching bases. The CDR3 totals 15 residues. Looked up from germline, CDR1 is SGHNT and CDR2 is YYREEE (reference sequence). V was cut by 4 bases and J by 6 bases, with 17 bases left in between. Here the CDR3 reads CASSLSDREGNEQFF. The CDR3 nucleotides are TGTGCCAGCAGCCTATCGGACAGGGAGGGCAATGAGCAGTTCTTC.

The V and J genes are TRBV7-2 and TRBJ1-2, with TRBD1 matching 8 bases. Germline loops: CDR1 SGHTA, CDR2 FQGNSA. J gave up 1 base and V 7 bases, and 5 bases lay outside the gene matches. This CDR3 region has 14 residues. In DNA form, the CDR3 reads TGTGCCAGCAACCGGGACAGGATTAACTATGGCTACACCTTC. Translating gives CASNRDRINYGYTF.

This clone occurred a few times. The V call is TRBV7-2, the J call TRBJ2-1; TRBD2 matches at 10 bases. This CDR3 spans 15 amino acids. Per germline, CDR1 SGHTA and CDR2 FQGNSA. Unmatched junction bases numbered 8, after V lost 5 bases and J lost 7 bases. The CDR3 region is CASSHGLAARNEQFF. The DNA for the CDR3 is TGTGCCAGCAGCCACGGACTAGCGGCCCGAAATGAGCAGTTCTTC.

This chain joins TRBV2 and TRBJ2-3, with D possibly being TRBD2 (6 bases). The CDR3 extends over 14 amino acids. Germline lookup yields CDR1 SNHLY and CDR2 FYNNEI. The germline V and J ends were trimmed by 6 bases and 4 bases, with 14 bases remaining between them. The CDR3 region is CASRAGTAADTQYF. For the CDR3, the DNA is TGTGCCAGCAGAGCCGGGACTGCGGCAGATACGCAGTATTTT.

CDR3 nucleotides: TGTGCCAGCACCCTTAGGACTAGCGGGAGGATAAATGAGCAGTTCTTC. Translated: CASTLRTSGRINEQFF. V is TRBV7-9 and J is TRBJ2-1; TRBD2 matches 14 bases. Germline V gene lookup returns CDR1 SEHNR and CDR2 FQNEAQ (reference sequence). The CDR3 consists of 16 residues. The trim removed 7 bases at V and 7 bases at J, leaving 9 bases unmatched.

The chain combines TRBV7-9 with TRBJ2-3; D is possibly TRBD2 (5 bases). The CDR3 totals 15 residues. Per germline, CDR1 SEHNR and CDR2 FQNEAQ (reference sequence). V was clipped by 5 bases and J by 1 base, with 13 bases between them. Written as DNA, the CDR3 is TGTGCCAGCAGCCGCGGAGCGGACGGCACAGATACGCAGTATTTT. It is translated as CASSRGADGTDTQYF.

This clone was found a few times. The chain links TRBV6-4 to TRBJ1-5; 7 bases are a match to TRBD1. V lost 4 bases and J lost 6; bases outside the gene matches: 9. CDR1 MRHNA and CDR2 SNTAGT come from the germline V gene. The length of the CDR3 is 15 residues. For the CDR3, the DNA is TGTGCCAGCAGTGTCGACTCTTCAGGGGGTCAGCCCCAGCATTTT. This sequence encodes CASSVDSSGGQPQHF.

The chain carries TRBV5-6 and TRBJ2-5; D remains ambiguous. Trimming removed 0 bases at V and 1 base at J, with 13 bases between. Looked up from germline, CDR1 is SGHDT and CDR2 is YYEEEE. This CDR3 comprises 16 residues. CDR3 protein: CASSLVQSDSQETQYF. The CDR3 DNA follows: TGTGCCAGCAGCTTGGTGCAGTCGGATAGCCAAGAGACCCAGTACTTC. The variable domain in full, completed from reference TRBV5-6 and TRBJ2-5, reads DAGVTQSPTHLIKTRGQQVTLRCSPKSGHDTVSWYQQALGQGPQFIFQYYEEEERQRGNFPDRFSGHQFPNYSSELNVNALLLGDSALYLCASSLVQSDSQETQYFGPGTRLLVL.

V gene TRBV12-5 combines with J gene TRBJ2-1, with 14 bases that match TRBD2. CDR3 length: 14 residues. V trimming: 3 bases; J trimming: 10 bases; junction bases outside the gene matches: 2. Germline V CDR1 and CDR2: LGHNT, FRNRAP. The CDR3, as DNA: TGTGCTAGTGGTTTAGGGACTAGCGGGAGAGAGCAGTTCTTC. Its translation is CASGLGTSGREQFF. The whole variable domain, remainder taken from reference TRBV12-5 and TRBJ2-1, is DARVTQTPRHKVTEMGQEVTMRCQPILGHNTVFWYRQTMMQGLELLAYFRNRAPLDDSGMPKDRFSAEMPDATLATLKIQPSEPRDSAVYFCASGLGTSGREQFFGPGTRLTVL.

CDR3 residues: CASSESGQGGRSYEQYF. In nucleotides, the CDR3 is TGCGCCAGCAGTGAGTCAGGACAGGGAGGACGCTCCTACGAGCAGTACTTC. The chain links TRBV10-1 to TRBJ2-7; 8 bases map to TRBD1. Germline V lookup: CDR1 WNHNN, CDR2 SYGVQD (reference sequence). The ends lost 0 bases at V and 0 bases at J; junction bases unmatched: 7. CDR3 size: 17 residues.

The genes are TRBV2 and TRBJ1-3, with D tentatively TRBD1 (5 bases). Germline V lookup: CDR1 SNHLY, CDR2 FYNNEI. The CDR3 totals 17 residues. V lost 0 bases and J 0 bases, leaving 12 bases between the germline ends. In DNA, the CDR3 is TGTGCCAGCAGTGAAGCGCTTAGGACACTCTCTGGAAACACCATATATTTT. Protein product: CASSEALRTLSGNTIYF.

In DNA, the CDR3 is TGTGCCAGCAGCCATCGACAGGAAGGCTATGGCTACACCTTC. Its protein product is CASSHRQEGYGYTF. The chain uses TRBV7-9 and TRBJ1-2; tentative D call: TRBD1 (6 bases). Deletions cut 5 bases from V and 4 bases from J, with 14 bases between. CDR3 size: 14 residues. Germline CDR1 SEHNR, CDR2 FQNEAQ (reference sequence).